This entry is about one TCR beta chain. There is no known antigen for this receptor. The sample holds no much larger clone one base away, and base qualities are not on file. From its cysteine to its phenylalanine, the CDR3 spans 15 amino acids. Left in the record is the CDR3 DNA by itself, 45 bases read in frame from the first base. The germline ends are 15 bases apart after V is trimmed by 7 bases and J by 0 bases. CDR1 and CDR2 are drawn from the germline V gene: SGHRS, YFSETQ. Receptor libraries were prepared by the immunoSEQ multiplex PCR assay. TCRdb's version of the immuneACCESS table is confined to in-frame rearrangements and falls short of the full clone set. An unresolved V gene accounts for under half of the shortfall where checked; the remainder is of unknown origin. In all, the sample holds roughly 92,000 clones, and roughly 89% of those were seen once. 7.5% to 9% of the sample rests with the top ten.

This sample is part of a study of control samples from healthy donors and cancer patients (TCRdb year 2020). The sequence joins TRBV5-1 to TRBJ2-3, with the D gene call left open. The source is a woman in her sixties or seventies in good health. What was sequenced was blood. In nucleotide form, the sequence is TGCGCCAGCCGGTTATCTCCAACTAGCACAGATACGCAGTATTTT. Translated, it reads CASRLSPTSTDTQYF.